This TCR beta chain stems from a study of cytomegalovirus exposure and HLA in healthy donors. Overall study: The same platform used for the approximately 700 first-cohort repertoires was also used for the 120 or so validation repertoires, as a later analysis reported.

Study-wide findings and caveats: Associated with cytomegalovirus, according to the listing, were around 160 TCR beta chains.

In regard to this clone: Its antigen is not known.

Produced via immunoSEQ multiplex PCR; TCRdb's table is partial and in-frame only. Of about 70,000 clones listed, roughly 94% are singletons. The sequence was collected from a woman aged 18-30 years in good health and CMV-seropositive. The sample consisted of PBMCs.

CDR3 sequence reads: CASSESILGREAFF. The CDR3 DNA sequence: TGCGCCAGCAGTGAGTCGATCTTGGGGAGAGAGGCTTTCTTT. This chain joins TRBV10-1 and TRBJ1-1; D remains unclear. V lost 0 bases to trimming and J lost 11 bases, with 16 bases between them. Germline V gives CDR1 WNHNN, CDR2 SYGVQD (reference sequence). The CDR3 loop spans 14 amino acids.